These T cell receptor beta chains were read from a single sample in a study of cytomegalovirus exposure and HLA in healthy donors. Libraries were prepared by immunoSEQ multiplex PCR; TCRdb keeps only in-frame clonotypes and omits some of them. The table records under 200,000 clones, roughly four fifths of them present only once. Sequencing input: PBMCs. Receptors were obtained from a female donor in good health and CMV-seronegative. CDR3s include the opening cysteine and the closing phenylalanine or tryptophan. D genes are given only for firm matches. Only some rows state a clone size, as once, few, many or a class for expanded clones.

clone size: .
V gene: TRBV6-5
D gene: .
J gene: TRBJ1-2
CDR3 DNA: TGTGCCAGCAGACACAACAGGCTTAACTATGGCTACACCTTC
CDR3 protein: CASRHNRLNYGYTF

clone size: .
V gene: TRBV6-5
D gene: TRBD1
J gene: TRBJ2-7
CDR3 DNA: TGTGCCAGCAGTCCTCCCGGGACAGGGTCCTACGAGCAGTACTTC
CDR3 protein: CASSPPGTGSYEQYF

clone size: few
V gene: TRBV2
D gene: .
J gene: TRBJ1-2
CDR3 DNA: TGTGCCAGCAGCCCAAACGTGGGCCAACGGGGCTACACCTTC
CDR3 protein: CASSPNVGQRGYTF

clone size: .
V gene: TRBV9
D gene: .
J gene: TRBJ1-2
CDR3 DNA: TGTGCCAGCAGCGTTCGAACAGGGTCCCATGGCTACACCTTC
CDR3 protein: CASSVRTGSHGYTF

clone size: .
V gene: TRBV2
D gene: TRBD2
J gene: TRBJ2-5
CDR3 DNA: TGTGCCAGCAGGAGGAGGGAGGGGCAAGAGACCCAGTACTTC
CDR3 protein: CASRRREGQETQYF

clone size: .
V gene: TRBV7-9
D gene: .
J gene: TRBJ1-2
CDR3 DNA: TGTGCCAGCAGCCTGGGGAGCTATGGCTACACCTTC
CDR3 protein: CASSLGSYGYTF

clone size: .
V gene: TRBV27
D gene: .
J gene: TRBJ1-6
CDR3 DNA: TGTGCCAGCACCGCCCGGGGGGATAATTCACCCCTCCACTTT
CDR3 protein: CASTARGDNSPLHF

clone size: .
V gene: TRBV30
D gene: .
J gene: TRBJ1-5
CDR3 DNA: TGTGCCTGGAGGGGGCCAGGGGGCAATCAGCCCCAGCATTTT
CDR3 protein: CAWRGPGGNQPQHF

clone size: .
V gene: TRBV29-1
D gene: .
J gene: TRBJ1-2
CDR3 DNA: TGCAGCGTTGAAGCTTCGGGGTTCTATGGCTACACCTTC
CDR3 protein: CSVEASGFYGYTF

clone size: .
V gene: TRBV28
D gene: .
J gene: TRBJ1-5
CDR3 DNA: TGTGCCAGCAGTGACCACAGGGCGGTAGCAAGCAATCAGCCCCAGCATTTT
CDR3 protein: CASSDHRAVASNQPQHF

clone size: few
V gene: TRBV11-3
D gene: .
J gene: TRBJ1-1
CDR3 DNA: TGTGCCAGCAGCTTGGCAGGTCCGAACACTGAAGCTTTCTTT
CDR3 protein: CASSLAGPNTEAFF

clone size: .
V gene: TRBV10-3
D gene: .
J gene: TRBJ2-7
CDR3 DNA: TGTGCCATCAGTGGTGCGCAAGGGGGCTACGAGCAGTACTTC
CDR3 protein: CAISGAQGGYEQYF

clone size: .
V gene: TRBV28
D gene: TRBD1
J gene: TRBJ2-4
CDR3 DNA: TGTGCCAGCAGTTCCACCGGGACAGGGGGAAAAAACATTCAGTACTTC
CDR3 protein: CASSSTGTGGKNIQYF

clone size: .
V gene: TRBV7-9
D gene: .
J gene: TRBJ1-2
CDR3 DNA: TGTGCCAGCAGCTTAGGGAAGGGGCCCACCTTC
CDR3 protein: CASSLGKGPTF

clone size: few
V gene: TRBV4-2
D gene: .
J gene: TRBJ1-2
CDR3 DNA: TGTGCCAGCAGCCCCGACATTAACTATGGCTACACCTTC
CDR3 protein: CASSPDINYGYTF

clone size: .
V gene: TRBV11-2
D gene: TRBD1
J gene: TRBJ2-7
CDR3 DNA: TGTGCCAGCGGGAGGACAGGGGGCGAGCAGTACTTC
CDR3 protein: CASGRTGGEQYF

clone size: once
V gene: TRBV5-5
D gene: .
J gene: TRBJ2-1
CDR3 DNA: TGTGCCAGCAGCGACTCCTCCCGCAGGGTGAATGAGCAGTTCTTC
CDR3 protein: CASSDSSRRVNEQFF

clone size: .
V gene: TRBV18
D gene: .
J gene: TRBJ1-4
CDR3 DNA: TGTGCCAGCTCATCCGGACGGCGGGCTGAAAAACTGTTTTTT
CDR3 protein: CASSSGRRAEKLFF

clone size: .
V gene: TRBV7-9
D gene: TRBD1
J gene: TRBJ1-2
CDR3 DNA: TGTTCCAGCAGCCTCCGTGGGGACCAGGGGGACTATGGCTACACCTTC
CDR3 protein: CSSSLRGDQGDYGYTF

clone size: .
V gene: TRBV7-2
D gene: .
J gene: TRBJ2-5
CDR3 DNA: TGTGCCAGCAGCTCCCCGGTTTTCCAAGAGACCCAGTACTTC
CDR3 protein: CASSSPVFQETQYF

clone size: .
V gene: TRBV11-2
D gene: .
J gene: TRBJ1-1
CDR3 DNA: TGTGCCAGCAGCTTCCCCCAGGAGCAGGGCGACACTGAAGCTTTCTTT
CDR3 protein: CASSFPQEQGDTEAFF

clone size: .
V gene: TRBV6-1
D gene: TRBD1
J gene: TRBJ2-5
CDR3 DNA: TGTGCTAACGGGGACAGGGGGAACCCCCGTGAGACCCAGTACTTC
CDR3 protein: CANGDRGNPRETQYF

clone size: .
V gene: TRBV7-3
D gene: TRBD2
J gene: TRBJ2-1
CDR3 DNA: TGTGCCAGCAGCTTTACTCCGGGACTAGCGGGAGTGACTACTTCGAGGAATGAGCAGTTCTTC
CDR3 protein: CASSFTPGLAGVTTSRNEQFF

clone size: .
V gene: TRBV7-2
D gene: TRBD1
J gene: TRBJ1-1
CDR3 DNA: TGTGCCAGCAGCTTACGGGCAGGGGGAGCTTTCTTT
CDR3 protein: CASSLRAGGAFF

clone size: .
V gene: TRBV28
D gene: .
J gene: TRBJ1-2
CDR3 DNA: TGTGCCAGCAGCCTCAGGGAGGGTAACTATGGCTACACCTTC
CDR3 protein: CASSLREGNYGYTF

clone size: .
V gene: TRBV6-1
D gene: .
J gene: TRBJ1-5
CDR3 DNA: TGTGCCAGCTGTTGGGCGGGGGCAAATCAGCCCCAGCATTTT
CDR3 protein: CASCWAGANQPQHF

clone size: .
V gene: TRBV27
D gene: .
J gene: TRBJ1-1
CDR3 DNA: TGTGCCAGCCGGGCGGGGTGGACTGAAGCTTTCTTT
CDR3 protein: CASRAGWTEAFF

clone size: .
V gene: TRBV19
D gene: .
J gene: TRBJ2-5
CDR3 DNA: TGTGCCAGTAGTATCGAGGGTAGGACCCAGTACTTC
CDR3 protein: CASSIEGRTQYF

clone size: few
V gene: TRBV7-2
D gene: TRBD1
J gene: TRBJ1-2
CDR3 DNA: TGTGCCAGCAGCTTAACAGGGGACCTCTATGGCTACACCTTC
CDR3 protein: CASSLTGDLYGYTF

clone size: few
V gene: TRBV19
D gene: .
J gene: TRBJ1-5
CDR3 DNA: TGTGCCAGTAGTATTAAGGTTCGGGGAGTGGGCAATCAGCCCCAGCATTTT
CDR3 protein: CASSIKVRGVGNQPQHF

clone size: .
V gene: TRBV11-2
D gene: .
J gene: TRBJ1-2
CDR3 DNA: TGTGCCAGCAGCCCCCCGGACACCTATGGCTACACCTTC
CDR3 protein: CASSPPDTYGYTF